These 5 T cell receptor beta chains were all obtained from the same sample, sequenced in a study of T-cell memory formation after mild COVID-19. Each CDR3 protein gets one entry after TCRdb re-called the 5' RACE reads with MiXCR. The data show some 410,000 distinct CDR3 sequences, about 25% seen once. The sequencing input was PBMCs or a T cell subset sorted from them (not recorded which). These receptors all come from an adult woman who had mild COVID-19 (a few samples of this study predate the infection). Cell type and time point are not known.

V gene TRBV3-1 combines with J gene TRBJ1-2; a possible D gene is TRBD1 (6 bases). Germline assignment: CDR1 LGHDT and CDR2 YNNKEL (reference sequence). Trimming cost V 3 bases and J 6 bases, with 11 bases left between them. CDR3 length: 13 amino acids. The CDR3 loop is CASSQQGSDGYTF. The CDR3 region has the DNA TGTGCCAGCAGCCAGCAGGGGTCGGATGGCTACACCTTC.

In its sample, this clonotype was seen a few times. The chain has TRBV6-5 and TRBJ1-5; no clear D gene. CDR1 MNHEY and CDR2 SVGAGI come from the germline V gene. The length of the CDR3 is 13 residues. Trimming pared 5 bases from V and 5 bases from J, leaving 10 bases between. The CDR3 sequence is CASSPGGYQPQHF. In DNA form, the CDR3 reads TGTGCCAGCAGTCCCGGAGGGTATCAGCCCCAGCATTTT.

The V and J genes are TRBV7-3 and TRBJ2-5; D ambiguous. CDR1 and CDR2 from the germline V gene are SGHTA and FQGTGA. The CDR3 is made up of 15 amino acids. Trimming shortened V by 5 bases and J by 2 bases, and 15 bases separated the two germline ends. The CDR3 region is CASSPTGDSQETQYF. The CDR3 nucleotides are TGTGCCAGCAGCCCTACGGGTGACTCACAAGAGACCCAGTACTTC.

V and J are TRBV7-6 and TRBJ2-3, with 13 nucleotides matching TRBD2. The CDR3 sequence is 17 residues long. Trimming took 1 base from V and 2 from J; bases not matched to a gene: 3. Looked up from germline, CDR1 is SGHVS and CDR2 is FNYEAQ. CDR3 sequence reads: CASSLELAGGSTDTQYF. As DNA, the CDR3 is TGTGCCAGCAGCTTAGAACTAGCGGGAGGGTCCACAGATACGCAGTATTTT.

The rearrangement uses TRBV9 and TRBJ2-1, with D possibly matching TRBD1 (6 bases). Looked up from germline, CDR1 is SGDLS and CDR2 is YYNGEE. The V and J ends lost 1 base and 4 bases respectively, with 15 bases between them. This CDR3 has 16 residues. The CDR3 protein is CASSVPDSSVYNEQFF. The CDR3 DNA is TGTGCCAGCAGCGTACCGGACAGTTCCGTATACAATGAGCAGTTCTTC.